The 12 T cell receptor beta chains reported below all come from one sample, sequenced in a study of blood T cell repertoires in COVID-19. The data were produced by immunoSEQ multiplex PCR, yet TCRdb's version contains in-frame clones alone and is incomplete. The table shows more than 200,000 clones, with approximately 80% occurring only once. Sequencing used peripheral blood. The receptors derive from a woman aged 80 or over with COVID-19, enrolled during active disease.

The sample holds one count of this clone. The chain employs TRBV5-4 and TRBJ2-7; 8 positions agree with TRBD2. This CDR3 spans 15 amino acids. V was clipped by 1 base and J by 4 bases; unmatched bases: 7. Germline CDR1 and CDR2: SGHNT and YYREEE (reference sequence). This CDR3 reads CASSLTGSGGYEQYV. The CDR3 nucleotides read TGTGCCAGCAGCTTGACGGGATCGGGGGGGTACGAGCAGTACGTC.

This clone came up once. The chain carries TRBV28 and TRBJ1-2, with D maybe TRBD1 (5 bases). The CDR3 runs 15 residues. Germline V lookup: CDR1 MDHEN, CDR2 SYDVKM. Trimming removed 3 bases from V and 4 bases from J, with 15 bases in between. CDR3: CASSFAPGRGYGYTF. The CDR3 DNA follows: TGTGCCAGCAGTTTTGCTCCAGGGCGAGGCTATGGCTACACCTTC.

This clone was picked up a small number of times. V usage is TRBV5-8 and J usage is TRBJ1-5; tentative D call: TRBD1 (6 bases). The CDR3 length is 19 residues. V lost 1 base, J lost 2 bases, and 22 bases lay in between. Germline CDR1 reads SGHTS; CDR2 reads YDEGEE. The DNA of the CDR3 is TGTGCCAGCAGCTTGATTAGGGGGGGGAAGGTTATGGGCAATCAGCCCCAGCATTTT. Its translation is CASSLIRGGKVMGNQPQHF.

The V call is TRBV7-3, the J call TRBJ2-7, with 8 bases that match TRBD2. The CDR3 spans 19 residues. The trim removed 1 base at V and 1 base at J, leaving 15 bases unmatched. The germline V gene encodes CDR1 SGHTA and CDR2 FQGTGA. The CDR3 here is CASSLMFVRLRGVSYEQYF. The CDR3 region has the DNA TGTGCCAGCAGCTTAATGTTTGTTCGGTTGCGGGGGGTATCCTACGAGCAGTACTTC.

J is TRBJ1-1 and V is TRBV30; D may be TRBD1 (5 bases). V gave up 3 bases and J gave up 4 bases, with 24 bases separating them. From germline, CDR1 is GTSNPN and CDR2 SVGIG (reference sequence). The CDR3 length is 17 residues. The CDR3 loop reads CAWRGGRQGFLATEAFF. DNA for the CDR3: TGTGCCTGGAGGGGGGGGAGGCAGGGCTTCTTAGCCACTGAAGCTTTCTTT.

The chain carries TRBV7-9 and TRBJ2-7, with 8 bases matching TRBD1. V lost 5 bases and J lost 5; bases outside the gene matches: 5. This CDR3 has 13 amino acids. From germline, CDR1 is SEHNR and CDR2 FQNEAQ (reference sequence). The DNA of the CDR3 is TGTGCCAGCAGCCGGACAGGGTCCAACGAGCAGTACTTC. This gives the protein CASSRTGSNEQYF.

The rearrangement joins TRBV6-6 to TRBJ2-1; 9 nucleotides line up with TRBD1. This CDR3 has 15 amino acids. Germline V gene lookup returns CDR1 MNHNY and CDR2 SVGAGI (reference sequence). The V and J ends lost 7 bases and 8 bases, in that order; junction bases with no gene match: 12. The CDR3 DNA sequence: TGTGCCAGCACCAACAGGGGGCGGCGGACGGATGAGCAGTTCTTC. Amino acid sequence: CASTNRGRRTDEQFF.

The chain joins TRBV7-8 to TRBJ2-7, with 9 positions matching TRBD1. CDR3 length equals 16 residues. Per germline, CDR1 SGHVS and CDR2 FQNEAQ. V shed 5 bases, J shed 2 bases, and the junction held 10 bases outside the gene matches. CDR3 DNA sequence: TGTGCCAGCAGCCCGGGCCGGGACAGGGAACCCTACGAGCAGTACTTC. The encoded protein is CASSPGRDREPYEQYF.

The V call is TRBV6-5, the J call TRBJ1-1; 7 bases are a match to TRBD1. V gave up 6 bases and J gave up 8 bases; unmatched junction bases: 12. The CDR3 extends over 14 amino acids. Looked up from germline, CDR1 is MNHEY and CDR2 is SVGAGI. The CDR3: CASRGAGTDPEAFF. The CDR3, as DNA: TGTGCCAGCAGAGGGGCCGGGACAGATCCCGAAGCTTTCTTT.

This clone was seen a few times. Other DNA sequences of this sample code for an identical CDR3. The chain carries TRBV18 and TRBJ2-3; no reliable D call. Germline-derived CDR1 and CDR2 are KGHSH and LQKENI. V lost 6 bases and J lost 3, with 13 bases in between. The CDR3 loop spans 14 amino acids. The CDR3 region is CASSPRGGTDTQYF. For the CDR3, the DNA is TGTGCCAGCTCGCCCCGAGGCGGAACAGATACGCAGTATTTT. Together with reference TRBV18 and TRBJ2-3, the CDR3 gives the full variable domain: NAGVMQNPRHLVRRRGQEARLRCSPMKGHSHVYWYRQLPEEGLKFMVYLQKENIIDESGMPKERFSAEFPKEGPSILRIQQVVRGDSAAYFCASSPRGGTDTQYFGPGTRLTVL.

The chain joins TRBV2 to TRBJ2-5; D perhaps matches TRBD2 (5 bases). The CDR3 runs 13 residues. The ends were cut back, 5 bases at V and 4 bases at J, with 11 bases in the middle. Per the germline V gene, CDR1 is SNHLY and CDR2 is FYNNEI. CDR3 coding DNA: TGTGCCAGCAGTATGGACTCGGGAGAGACCCAGTACTTC. Its translation is CASSMDSGETQYF.

The chain uses TRBV6-5 and TRBJ1-1; unclear D gene. Trimming cost V 5 bases and J 1 base, with 5 bases left between them. CDR1 and CDR2 (germline): MNHEY, SVGAGI. This CDR3 spans 12 amino acids. CDR3 sequence reads: CASSRGNTEAFF. DNA for the CDR3: TGTGCCAGCAGTCGGGGGAACACTGAAGCTTTCTTT.